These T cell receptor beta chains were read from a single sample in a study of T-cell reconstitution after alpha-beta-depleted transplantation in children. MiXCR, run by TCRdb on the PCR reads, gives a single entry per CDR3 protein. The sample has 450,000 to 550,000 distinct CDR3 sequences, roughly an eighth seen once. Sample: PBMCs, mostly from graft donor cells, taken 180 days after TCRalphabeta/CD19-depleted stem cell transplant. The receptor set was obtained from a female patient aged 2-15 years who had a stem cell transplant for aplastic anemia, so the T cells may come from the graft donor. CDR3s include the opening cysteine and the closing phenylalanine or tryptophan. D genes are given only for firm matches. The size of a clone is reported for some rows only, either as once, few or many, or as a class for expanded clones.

CASSQGRQGPQPRGETQYF TGCGCCAGCAGCCAAGGGAGGCAGGGGCCCCAACCCAGGGGAGAGACCCAGTACTTC 19 few TRBJ2-5 - TRBV4-3
CASSEQGADIQYF TGCGCCAGCAGTGAACAGGGGGCCGACATTCAGTACTTC 13 few TRBJ2-4 TRBD1 TRBV10-2
CASSPHPTGGNGYTF TGTGCCAGCAGTCCCCACCCGACAGGGGGAAATGGCTACACCTTC 15 few TRBJ1-2 TRBD1 TRBV27
CASSLEGASAKNIQYF TGTGCCAGCAGCTTGGAAGGGGCTTCCGCCAAAAACATTCAGTACTTC 16 few TRBJ2-4 - TRBV5-6
CSARDTGVVGEQFF TGCAGTGCTAGAGATACAGGGGTGGTTGGTGAGCAGTTCTTC 14 few TRBJ2-1 TRBD1 TRBV20-1
CASSYRGTVPIYEQYF TGTGCCAGCAGTTACAGGGGGACAGTCCCCATCTACGAGCAGTACTTC 16 few TRBJ2-7 TRBD1 TRBV6-2/TRBV6-3
CASSLDRGRDGYTF TGCGCCAGCAGCTTGGACAGGGGGCGTGATGGCTACACCTTC 14 few TRBJ1-2 TRBD1 TRBV5-1
CATSDSSARRREQFF TGTGCCACCAGTGATTCTTCGGCTAGGAGGCGTGAGCAGTTCTTC 15 - TRBJ2-1 - TRBV24-1
CASSPNRDRGFGTQYF TGTGCCAGCAGCCCGAACCGGGACAGGGGATTTGGTACGCAGTATTTT 16 few TRBJ2-3 TRBD1 TRBV7-2
CSVSRTGGWDTEAFF TGCAGCGTGAGCCGAACAGGGGGCTGGGACACTGAAGCTTTCTTT 15 many TRBJ1-1 TRBD1 TRBV29-1
CSVGTGASSSTDTQYF TGCAGCGTCGGGACAGGGGCCTCTTCTTCTACAGATACGCAGTATTTT 16 - TRBJ2-3 TRBD1 TRBV29-1